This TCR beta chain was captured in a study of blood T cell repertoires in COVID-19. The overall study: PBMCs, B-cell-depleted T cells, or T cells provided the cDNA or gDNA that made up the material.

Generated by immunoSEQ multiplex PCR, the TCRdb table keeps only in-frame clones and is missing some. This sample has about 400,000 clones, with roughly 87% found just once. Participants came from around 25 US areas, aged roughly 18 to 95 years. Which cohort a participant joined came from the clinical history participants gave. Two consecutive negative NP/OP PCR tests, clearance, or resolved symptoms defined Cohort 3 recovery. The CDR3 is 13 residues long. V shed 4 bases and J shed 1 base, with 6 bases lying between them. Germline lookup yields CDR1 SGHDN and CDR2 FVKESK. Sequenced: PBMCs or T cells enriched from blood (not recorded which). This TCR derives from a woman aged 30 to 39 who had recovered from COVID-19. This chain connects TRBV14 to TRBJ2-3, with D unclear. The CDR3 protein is CASSPVGTDTQYF. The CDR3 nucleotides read TGTGCCAGCAGCCCCGTTGGCACAGATACGCAGTATTTT.